Shown below are 19 T cell receptor beta chains from a single sample sequenced in a study of blood T cell repertoires in COVID-19 (dated by TCRdb to the early 2020s). Libraries were prepared through the immunoSEQ multiplex PCR assay. TCRdb limited this immuneACCESS table to in-frame rearrangements with V and J called. A share of clones is missing; checked studies link under half to unresolved V genes, and the rest is unexplained. This sample comprises approximately 94,000 clones, around nine tenths of them detected only once. The leading ten clones occupy 3% to 4% of the sample. Sequenced sample: peripheral blood. Source of these receptors: a woman between 45 and 65 years old in a cohort sampled during active COVID-19.

CDR3 DNA sequence: TGTGCCAGCACCTCCGGGGAAAAACTGTTTTTT. It yields the protein CASTSGEKLFF. The rearrangement joins TRBV28 to TRBJ1-4; D gene ambiguous. This CDR3 comprises 11 residues. V shed 7 bases and J shed 8 bases, with 8 bases lying between them. Germline V gene lookup returns CDR1 MDHEN and CDR2 SYDVKM.

V is TRBV30 and J is TRBJ1-1, with D possibly matching TRBD1 (6 bases). The germline V gene encodes CDR1 GTSNPN and CDR2 SVGIG (reference sequence). The germline V and J ends were trimmed by 2 bases and 3 bases, with 10 bases remaining between them. This CDR3 spans 13 amino acids. The CDR3 sequence is CAWSIAGDTEAFF. In nucleotides, the CDR3 is TGTGCCTGGAGTATCGCAGGGGACACTGAAGCTTTCTTT. The full variable domain, its missing parts supplied by reference TRBV30 and TRBJ1-1, is SQTIHQWPATLVQPVGSPLSLECTVEGTSNPNLYWYRQAAGRGLQLLFYSVGIGQISSEVPQNLSASRPQDRQFILSSKKLLLSDSGFYLCAWSIAGDTEAFFGQGTRLTVV.

This chain joins TRBV27 and TRBJ1-2, with TRBD1 matching 7 bases. The CDR3 loop spans 13 amino acids. Germline assignment: CDR1 MNHEY and CDR2 SMNVEV (reference sequence). The ends lost 4 bases at V and 3 bases at J; junction bases unmatched: 2. In DNA, the CDR3 is TGTGCCAGCAGTTCCGACAGGGACTATGGCTACACCTTC. It translates to CASSSDRDYGYTF.

This chain connects TRBV5-1 to TRBJ2-1, with 8 bases matching TRBD1. Germline V gene sequence: CDR1 SGHRS, CDR2 YFSETQ. The V segment lost 4 bases and the J segment 2 bases; nucleotides outside the gene matches: 8. The CDR3 spans 16 residues. The CDR3 region is CASSPYDRGAYNEQFF. The CDR3 DNA reads as TGCGCCAGCAGCCCCTACGACAGGGGAGCCTACAATGAGCAGTTCTTC.

The chain couples TRBV7-9 to TRBJ2-5; D is possibly TRBD2 (6 bases). Germline V CDR1 and CDR2: SEHNR, FQNEAQ (reference sequence). There are 13 residues in the CDR3. V gave up 5 bases and J gave up 1 base, with 8 bases separating them. The CDR3 loop is CASSRGLQETQYF. In nucleotides, the CDR3 is TGTGCCAGCAGCCGGGGACTCCAAGAGACCCAGTACTTC. The variable domain in full, completed from reference TRBV7-9 and TRBJ2-5, reads DTGVSQNPRHKITKRGQNVTFRCDPISEHNRLYWYRQTLGQGPEFLTYFQNEAQLEKSRLLSDRFSAERPKGSFSTLEIQRTEQGDSAMYLCASSRGLQETQYFGPGTRLLVL.

This clone rates as medium-sized. This rearrangement joins TRBV7-9 to TRBJ2-5; weak D call: TRBD1 (5 bases). The ends were cut back, 1 base at V and 3 bases at J, with 12 bases in the middle. This CDR3 is built from 15 residues. Germline V lookup: CDR1 SEHNR, CDR2 FQNEAQ (reference sequence). CDR3 region: CASSLVRGAEETQYF. CDR3 coding DNA: TGTGCCAGCAGCTTAGTTCGTGGGGCAGAAGAGACCCAGTACTTC. Filled out from reference TRBV7-9 and TRBJ2-5, the complete variable domain reads DTGVSQNPRHKITKRGQNVTFRCDPISEHNRLYWYRQTLGQGPEFLTYFQNEAQLEKSRLLSDRFSAERPKGSFSTLEIQRTEQGDSAMYLCASSLVRGAEETQYFGPGTRLLVL.

The V gene is TRBV5-1, the J gene TRBJ1-2, with TRBD1 as a possible D gene (6 bases). V lost 4 bases, J lost 5 bases, and 15 bases lay in between. The CDR3 spans 14 residues. Germline CDR1 is SGHRS and CDR2 is YFSETQ. Written as DNA, the CDR3 is TGCGCCAGCAGCCCCCGGGGGGGGCCGTATGGCTACACCTTC. Translated, it gives CASSPRGGPYGYTF.

The gene calls are TRBV24-1 and TRBJ1-2, with no clear D. This CDR3 region has 16 residues. V gave up 9 bases and J gave up 5 bases, with 24 bases separating them. Per the germline V gene, CDR1 is KGHDR and CDR2 is SFDVKD. The CDR3 here is CATHGEGVGLVYGYTF. The CDR3 DNA follows: TGTGCCACCCACGGGGAGGGAGTGGGGTTAGTGTATGGCTACACCTTC.

The chain employs TRBV11-2 and TRBJ1-1; 7 bases align to TRBD1. Germline V lookup: CDR1 SGHAT, CDR2 FQNNGV. The CDR3 is made up of 12 amino acids. Losses at the gene ends were 5 bases for V and 7 bases for J; bases not matched to a gene: 4. CDR3 amino acids: CASSRQGLEAFF. The CDR3 DNA reads TGTGCCAGCAGCCGACAGGGACTTGAAGCTTTCTTT.

This chain connects TRBV6-5 to TRBJ2-5; TRBD2 is a possible D gene (5 bases). In germline, CDR1 is MNHEY, CDR2 SVGAGI. The CDR3 contains 15 residues. V gave up 0 bases and J gave up 5 bases, with 13 bases separating them. Here the CDR3 DNA reads TGTGCCAGCAGTTACTCGATCACTAGTAGCGAGACCCAGTACTTC. Translating it yields CASSYSITSSETQYF.

The rearrangement uses TRBV30 and TRBJ1-4; 8 nucleotides line up with TRBD1. Losses at the gene ends were 2 bases for V and 2 bases for J; bases not matched to a gene: 7. CDR1 is GTSNPN, CDR2 SVGIG, per germline (reference sequence). The CDR3 loop spans 16 amino acids. DNA for the CDR3: TGTGCCTGGAGTTTCACCCGGACAGGGACTAATGAAAAACTGTTTTTT. It specifies CAWSFTRTGTNEKLFF.

The chain carries TRBV25-1 and TRBJ1-1, with D possibly matching TRBD1 (5 bases). Trimming took 3 bases from V and 1 from J, leaving 15 bases between them. Germline-derived CDR1 and CDR2 are MGHDK and SYGVNS. The CDR3 totals 16 residues. CDR3 bases: TGTGCCAGCAGTGACCCACGTGGGGGGAAGAACACTGAAGCTTTCTTT. Its protein is CASSDPRGGKNTEAFF.

The chain links TRBV11-2 to TRBJ2-1; 7 bases align to TRBD1. Trimming at V came to 7 bases and at J to 3 bases, leaving 15 bases not matched to a gene. The CDR3 length is 17 residues. In germline, CDR1 is SGHAT, CDR2 FQNNGV. CDR3 bases: TGTGCCAGCATCCCATATTCGGGAACAGGGGTCTACAATGAGCAGTTCTTC. It encodes CASIPYSGTGVYNEQFF.

This clone has just a few counts. The CDR3 loop reads CASRMTRGEQYF. The CDR3 nucleotides read TGTGCCAGCAGGATGACCAGGGGCGAGCAGTACTTC. The chain is built from TRBV11-2 and TRBJ2-7; tentative D call: TRBD1 (6 bases). The CDR3 covers 12 residues. Between the trimmed V and J ends, which lost 6 bases and 6 bases, there was a span of 12 bases. Germline V lookup: CDR1 SGHAT, CDR2 FQNNGV.

This clone came up once. A read error may produce the germline difference seen at one junction end. The chain joins TRBV7-3 to TRBJ2-2; D call uncertain. Germline CDR1 and CDR2: SGHTA and FQGTGA. This CDR3 has 13 amino acids. The CDR3 region is CASSLSSTRELFF. The DNA for the CDR3 is TGTGCCAGCAGCTTAAGTAGCACCAGGGAGCTGTTTTTT.

This chain joins TRBV10-3 and TRBJ2-1, with 7 bases aligning to TRBD2. J gave up 5 bases and V 4 bases, and 5 bases lay outside the gene matches. The CDR3 length is 14 residues. Germline V gives CDR1 ENHRY, CDR2 SYGVKD. The CDR3 here is CAISVLGRDNEQFF. The CDR3 nucleotides are TGTGCCATCAGTGTATTGGGGAGGGACAATGAGCAGTTCTTC.

This clone came up once. The chain has TRBV11-2 and TRBJ2-3; TRBD1 aligns across 10 bases. This CDR3 is 16 amino acids long. Germline V gives CDR1 SGHAT, CDR2 FQNNGV. V dropped 5 bases and J dropped 4; count of bases not matched to a gene: 9. CDR3 coding DNA: TGTGCCAGCAGCCCGCGGGACAGGGGAGGGCCAGATACGCAGTATTTT. Amino acid sequence: CASSPRDRGGPDTQYF.

This chain joins TRBV10-3 and TRBJ2-5; 13 bases match TRBD2. This CDR3 is 14 amino acids long. Looked up from germline, CDR1 is ENHRY and CDR2 is SYGVKD. V trimming: 4 bases; J trimming: 4 bases; junction bases outside the gene matches: 0. The CDR3 region has the DNA TGTGCCATCAGTGGGACTAGCGGGAGAGAGACCCAGTACTTC. Protein product: CAISGTSGRETQYF.

V usage is TRBV5-4 and J usage is TRBJ2-3; D not certain. Germline V lookup: CDR1 SGHNT, CDR2 YYREEE (reference sequence). The V end was cut by 0 bases, the J end by 0 bases, with 11 bases between. This CDR3 has 16 residues. This chain's CDR3 is CASSLEASVSTDTQYF. CDR3 nucleotide sequence: TGTGCCAGCAGCTTGGAGGCCAGCGTAAGCACAGATACGCAGTATTTT.